Below, 29 T cell receptor beta chains from the same sample are listed, as sequenced in a study of T cell responses to AZD1222 COVID-19 vaccine. TCRdb's copy holds only in-frame clones and misses some; the assay was immunoSEQ multiplex PCR. The table has approximately 160,000 clones, about nine tenths seen once. The specimen comprised peripheral blood, sampled on day 0 of AZD1222 vaccination. All receptors derive from an adult in good health.

In this sample, this clone turned up once. V and J are TRBV11-2 and TRBJ2-7; D call uncertain. Germline-derived CDR1 and CDR2 are SGHAT and FQNNGV. V was cut by 1 base and J by 5 bases, with 15 bases left in between. The CDR3 totals 15 residues. The CDR3 protein is CASSLVGYRLDEQYF. The CDR3 DNA reads as TGTGCCAGCAGCTTAGTAGGTTATAGGTTAGACGAGCAGTACTTC.

The genes are TRBV19 and TRBJ1-1; D possibly corresponds to TRBD1 (5 bases). CDR1 is LNHDA and CDR2 is SQIVND in the germline V gene (reference sequence). The CDR3 is 13 residues long. Trimming stripped 5 bases from V and 1 base from J, with 8 bases between. Written as DNA, the CDR3 is TGTGCCAGTAGTTGGGGGAGGAACACTGAAGCTTTCTTT. Translating it yields CASSWGRNTEAFF. Full variable domain (missing parts from reference TRBV19 and TRBJ1-1): DGGITQSPKYLFRKEGQNVTLSCEQNLNHDAMYWYRQDPGQGLRLIYYSQIVNDFQKGDIAEGYSVSREKKESFPLTVTSAQKNPTAFYLCASSWGRNTEAFFGQGTRLTVV.

The chain links TRBV29-1 to TRBJ1-1, with TRBD1 as a possible D gene (5 bases). V lost 5 bases and J lost 7, with 11 bases in between. Germline V gene sequence: CDR1 SQVTM, CDR2 ANQGSEA. The CDR3 runs 11 residues. CDR3 protein: CSVPQGVEAFF. The CDR3 region has the DNA TGCAGCGTTCCCCAGGGTGTTGAAGCTTTCTTT.

This chain connects TRBV11-2 to TRBJ2-3; perhaps TRBD2 as D (7 bases). CDR1 and CDR2 (germline): SGHAT, FQNNGV. The CDR3 runs to 18 residues. V lost 3 bases and J 1 base, leaving 20 bases between the germline ends. The CDR3 nucleotides read TGTGCCAGCAGCTTGGGCGGTCCGGGGGGCGCTGGCACAGATACGCAGTATTTT. Residues: CASSLGGPGGAGTDTQYF.

Concerning this clone itself: A junction boundary mismatches the germline segment, possibly from a read error. This chain connects TRBV7-7 to TRBJ2-6; D call uncertain. The CDR3 has 15 amino acids. CDR1 and CDR2 (germline): SSHAT, FNYEAQ (reference sequence). CDR3 protein: CASSPHPRGANVLTF. The DNA for the CDR3 is TGTGCTAGCAGCCCTCACCCTAGAGGGGCCAACGTCCTGACTTTC.

The chain combines TRBV11-2 with TRBJ2-3; 13 bases match TRBD2. J lost 5 bases, V lost 0 bases, and 2 bases had no gene match. Germline values: CDR1 SGHAT, CDR2 FQNNGV. The CDR3 contains 16 residues. The CDR3 DNA sequence: TGTGCCAGCAGCTTAGAACTAGCGGGGGGGCAAGATACGCAGTATTTT. It specifies CASSLELAGGQDTQYF.

The chain has TRBV7-2 and TRBJ2-3; D might be TRBD1 or TRBD2, each matching 5 bases. Germline CDR1 reads SGHTA; CDR2 reads FQGNSA. V shed 8 bases and J shed 0 bases, with 15 bases lying between them. There are 15 residues in the CDR3. The CDR3 sequence: CASHLSGLSTDTQYF. The CDR3 region has the DNA TGTGCCAGCCACCTCTCGGGGCTGAGCACAGATACGCAGTATTTT. The full variable domain, in which reference TRBV7-2 and TRBJ2-3 provide the parts outside the CDR3, is GAGVSQSPSNKVTEKGKDVELRCDPISGHTALYWYRQSLGQGLEFLIYFQGNSAPDKSGLPSDRFSAERTGGSVSTLTIQRTQQEDSAVYLCASHLSGLSTDTQYFGPGTRLTVL.

The DNA of the CDR3 is TGTGCCAGCAGCCCACCCGACAGGGTTAATGAGCAGTTCTTC. Protein product: CASSPPDRVNEQFF. The genes are TRBV6-6 and TRBJ2-1, with 7 nucleotides matching TRBD1. The V and J ends lost 6 bases and 7 bases, in that order; junction bases with no gene match: 9. Germline V gene data show CDR1 as MNHNY and CDR2 as SVGAGI (reference sequence). The CDR3 is 14 residues long.

The chain combines TRBV25-1 with TRBJ2-7; 8 bases match TRBD1. The ends lost 4 bases at V and 2 bases at J; junction bases unmatched: 7. This CDR3 is 15 amino acids long. Germline V gene lookup returns CDR1 MGHDK and CDR2 SYGVNS. CDR3 in amino acids: CASSVPGQATYEQYF. The CDR3 region has the DNA TGTGCCAGCAGTGTCCCGGGACAGGCGACCTACGAGCAGTACTTC.

The chain joins TRBV7-9 to TRBJ2-3, with D perhaps TRBD2 (5 bases). There are 14 residues in the CDR3. CDR1 is SEHNR and CDR2 is FQNEAQ in the germline V gene (reference sequence). V lost 5 bases and J lost 1, with 10 bases in between. This CDR3 reads CASSALSGTDTQYF. In DNA, the CDR3 is TGTGCCAGCAGCGCCCTTAGCGGCACAGATACGCAGTATTTT.

V gene TRBV12-3 or TRBV12-4 combines with J gene TRBJ1-4; no reliable D call. V was shortened by 7 bases and J by 8 bases, with 8 bases between the two germline ends. There are 11 residues in the CDR3. CDR3 residues: CASTFREKLFF. For the CDR3, the DNA is TGTGCCAGCACCTTCAGGGAAAAACTGTTTTTT.

The chain couples TRBV5-6 to TRBJ2-5; 11 nucleotides line up with TRBD1. Germline lookup yields CDR1 SGHDT and CDR2 YYEEEE. The V gene end was trimmed by 5 bases and the J gene end by 5 bases; junction bases not matched to a gene: 5. There are 14 residues in the CDR3. In nucleotides, the CDR3 is TGTGCCAGCAGTATGGGACAGGGGGTGGAGACCCAGTACTTC. Its translation is CASSMGQGVETQYF.

The chain carries TRBV2 and TRBJ2-5, with D uncertain. CDR1 SNHLY and CDR2 FYNNEI come from the germline V gene. V was trimmed by 5 bases and J by 7 bases, leaving 14 bases between them. The CDR3 is 13 residues long. The CDR3 DNA is TGTGCCAGCAGTTTAGAAGAGAGAGGGACCCAGTACTTC. It codes for CASSLEERGTQYF.

The genes are TRBV3-1 (or the pseudogene TRBV3-2) and TRBJ2-4; 7 nucleotides agree with TRBD2. The CDR3 is 15 residues long. CDR1 is LGHDT and CDR2 is YNNKEL in the germline V gene (reference sequence). The ends lost 4 bases at V and 1 base at J; junction bases unmatched: 4. The CDR3 sequence: CASSRTGGAKNIQYF. The CDR3 nucleotides are TGTGCCAGCAGCCGAACCGGGGGGGCCAAAAACATTCAGTACTTC.

V and J are TRBV10-3 and TRBJ2-7; unclear D gene. V was pared by 2 bases and J by 4 bases, with 9 bases between. Germline V gene data show CDR1 as ENHRY and CDR2 as SYGVKD. The CDR3 loop spans 13 amino acids. CDR3 bases: TGTGCCATCAGTGAGCCGGCGGTATACGAGCAGTACTTC. This codes for CAISEPAVYEQYF.

This chain uses TRBV4-3 with TRBJ2-2; TRBD2 agrees at 11 bases. The ends lost 0 bases at V and 1 base at J; junction bases unmatched: 4. The CDR3 consists of 18 residues. Germline CDR1 is LGHNA and CDR2 is YSLEER. CDR3 protein: CASSQDLAGGVNTGELFF. CDR3 DNA sequence: TGCGCCAGCAGCCAAGACCTAGCGGGGGGCGTGAACACCGGGGAGCTGTTTTTT.

The V call is TRBV14, the J call TRBJ1-4, with D maybe TRBD1 (5 bases). The germline gives CDR1 SGHDN, CDR2 FVKESK. The V end lost 1 base, the J end lost 0 bases, and 12 bases lay between the germline ends. CDR3 length: 17 amino acids. The CDR3 loop reads CASSQARGTPTNEKLFF. Written as DNA, the CDR3 is TGTGCCAGCAGCCAAGCTCGGGGCACCCCAACTAATGAAAAACTGTTTTTT.

The chain's CDR3 is CATASTGTGSTEAFF. The DNA of the CDR3 is TGTGCCACCGCGAGTACCGGGACAGGGAGCACTGAAGCTTTCTTT. The genes are TRBV6-5 and TRBJ1-1; 9 bases are shared with TRBD1. In germline, CDR1 is MNHEY, CDR2 SVGAGI. The CDR3 has 15 residues. After removal of 10 bases from V and 4 bases from J, the junction contained 13 bases not matched to a gene.

The genes are TRBV14 and TRBJ2-1, with D maybe TRBD2 (5 bases). The germline gives CDR1 SGHDN, CDR2 FVKESK. The V end was cut by 1 base, the J end by 0 bases, with 16 bases between. CDR3 length: 18 residues. The CDR3 bases are TGTGCCAGCAGCCAAGCTGGGAGAGTAACGAGCTCCTACAATGAGCAGTTCTTC. Amino acid sequence: CASSQAGRVTSSYNEQFF. Supplemented by reference TRBV14 and TRBJ2-1, the full variable domain reads EAGVTQFPSHSVIEKGQTVTLRCDPISGHDNLYWYRRVMGKEIKFLLHFVKESKQDESGMPNNRFLAERTGGTYSTLKVQPAELEDSGVYFCASSQAGRVTSSYNEQFFGPGTRLTVL.

V usage is TRBV7-9 and J usage is TRBJ1-1; D not certain. V was trimmed by 0 bases and J by 2 bases, leaving 10 bases between them. The CDR3 sequence is 15 residues long. Germline V gene data show CDR1 as SEHNR and CDR2 as FQNEAQ (reference sequence). This chain's CDR3 is CASSLALDQNTEAFF. In DNA, the CDR3 is TGTGCCAGCAGCTTAGCGCTGGATCAAAACACTGAAGCTTTCTTT. The variable domain in full, with the rest retrieved from reference TRBV7-9 and TRBJ1-1, is DTGVSQNPRHKITKRGQNVTFRCDPISEHNRLYWYRQTLGQGPEFLTYFQNEAQLEKSRLLSDRFSAERPKGSFSTLEIQRTEQGDSAMYLCASSLALDQNTEAFFGQGTRLTVV.

This chain's CDR3 is CASSKGFTNEKLFF. CDR3 in DNA: TGCGCCAGCTCAAAGGGGTTTACTAATGAAAAACTGTTTTTT. The chain carries TRBV5-1 and TRBJ1-4; D may be TRBD1 (5 bases). Germline assignment: CDR1 SGHRS and CDR2 YFSETQ. V lost 7 bases and J 2 bases, leaving 12 bases between the germline ends. This CDR3 is built from 14 residues.

The rearrangement uses TRBV12-3 or TRBV12-4 and TRBJ2-7, with 7 nucleotides matching TRBD1. V lost 5 bases and J lost 7; bases outside the gene matches: 5. There are 12 residues in the CDR3. For the CDR3, the DNA is TGTGCCAGCAGTAAGACAGGGCGGGAGCAGTACTTC. Its translation: CASSKTGREQYF.

This sequence joins TRBV6-5 and TRBJ1-2; the D gene is possibly TRBD1 (5 bases). The V gene's germline CDR1 is MNHEY and CDR2 SVGAGI. CDR3 length equals 14 residues. V lost 5 bases, J lost 2 bases, and 12 bases lay in between. The CDR3 DNA sequence: TGTGCCAGCAGTCCCGGGACCGAAAACTATGGCTACACCTTC. It codes for CASSPGTENYGYTF.

CDR3 nucleotides: TGTGCCAGCAGCTCAGGGGGCTCTGGAAACACCATATATTTT. It codes for CASSSGGSGNTIYF. The genes are TRBV7-6 and TRBJ1-3; 7 bases map to TRBD1. The CDR3 is made up of 14 amino acids. Germline V gene sequence: CDR1 SGHVS, CDR2 FNYEAQ. After removal of 4 bases from V and 0 bases from J, the junction contained 0 bases not matched to a gene.

V usage is TRBV7-8 and J usage is TRBJ2-2; D could derive from TRBD1 or TRBD2 (5 bases each). This CDR3 contains 16 residues. Germline V gene data show CDR1 as SGHVS and CDR2 as FQNEAQ. The V gene lost 5 bases and the J gene lost 4 bases, with 17 bases spanning the gap. CDR3 coding DNA: TGTGCCAGCAGCCCCCAGCGGACACTTATCACCGGGGAGCTGTTTTTT. This sequence encodes CASSPQRTLITGELFF.

This chain uses TRBV27 with TRBJ1-5, with D possibly matching TRBD1 (5 bases). The CDR3 length is 15 residues. V was cut by 1 base and J by 7 bases, with 14 bases left in between. The germline V gene has CDR1 MNHEY and CDR2 SMNVEV (reference sequence). CDR3 protein: CASSLLGQGRQPQHF. The CDR3 bases are TGTGCCAGCAGTTTATTAGGGCAGGGCAGACAGCCCCAGCATTTT.

The chain has TRBV5-1 and TRBJ2-4; the D gene could be TRBD1 or TRBD2 (6 bases each). Germline values: CDR1 SGHRS, CDR2 YFSETQ. The V gene lost 3 bases and the J gene lost 4 bases, with 14 bases spanning the gap. The length of the CDR3 is 15 residues. CDR3 in DNA: TGCGCCAGCAGCTGGGCAGGGGAGGCTAAAAACATTCAGTACTTC. Encoded protein: CASSWAGEAKNIQYF. The whole variable domain, filled in from reference TRBV5-1 and TRBJ2-4, reads KAGVTQTPRYLIKTRGQQVTLSCSPISGHRSVSWYQQTPGQGLQFLFEYFSETQRNKGNFPGRFSGRQFSNSRSEMNVSTLELGDSALYLCASSWAGEAKNIQYFGAGTRLSVL.

J is TRBJ2-7 and V is TRBV4-3; TRBD1 matches at 10 bases. With V trimmed by 0 bases and J by 5 bases, 10 bases remained unmatched. This CDR3 comprises 17 residues. Germline V lookup: CDR1 LGHNA, CDR2 YSLEER. The CDR3 nucleotides read TGCGCCAGCAGCCAAGAGGTCCCGGGACAGGGGAACAACGAGCAGTACTTC. It yields the protein CASSQEVPGQGNNEQYF.

The chain joins TRBV29-1 to TRBJ1-2; weak D call: TRBD1 (6 bases). The CDR3 length is 14 residues. Germline V gives CDR1 SQVTM, CDR2 ANQGSEA. Between the trimmed V and J ends, which lost 1 base and 3 bases, there was a span of 12 bases. The CDR3 is CSVEGTVLHYGYTF. In nucleotides, the CDR3 is TGCAGCGTTGAAGGGACAGTTCTTCACTATGGCTACACCTTC.